This T cell receptor (beta chain) derives from a study of neurological immune-mediated disorders. This clonotype was counted between two and nine times. The length of the CDR3 is 14 residues. Germline CDR1 and CDR2: SGHVS and FQNEAQ. V lost 3 bases and J lost 5; bases outside the gene matches: 6. The cDNA was produced through 5'RACE with 10-nucleotide random UMIs. Each CDR3 protein is one row after TCRdb ran MiXCR on the 5' RACE reads. The repertoire holds 40,000 to 50,000 distinct CDR3 sequences, with under 2% as singletons. Sequenced input: PBMCs. The clonotype was recovered from a woman aged 35 to 49 with multiple sclerosis. This chain joins TRBV7-8 and TRBJ1-1, with TRBD1 matching 7 bases. CDR3: CASSFSTGVTEAFF. CDR3 DNA sequence: TGTGCCAGCAGCTTTAGTACAGGGGTAACTGAAGCTTTCTTT.